This T cell receptor (beta chain) was captured in a study of blood T cell repertoires in COVID-19. V shed 5 bases, J shed 12 bases, and the junction held 10 bases outside the gene matches. The CDR3 loop spans 14 amino acids. Germline V gene lookup returns CDR1 SGHTA and CDR2 FQGNSA. Libraries were prepared by immunoSEQ multiplex PCR; TCRdb keeps only in-frame clonotypes and omits some of them. The table records some 330,000 clones, about 92% of them present only once. The receptor comes from a woman aged 25 to 39 who had recovered from COVID-19. The chain is built from TRBV7-2 and TRBJ2-1; 10 bases fit TRBD2. Sequencing was done on a sample of PBMCs or T cells enriched from blood (not recorded which). The CDR3, as DNA: TGTGCCAGCAGCCAAATTAGCGGGGGGTTCGGGCAGTTCTTC. It translates to CASSQISGGFGQFF.